This TCR beta chain is from a study of T cell repertoires in cytomegalovirus infection. The wider study: Carrying CMV and the relevant HLA type showed in public TCR beta signatures.

The germline gives CDR1 MDHEN, CDR2 SYDVKM. The V gene lost 5 bases and the J gene lost 2 bases, with 16 bases spanning the gap. The CDR3 runs 16 residues. Study results and caveats: Public TCR beta family frequency separated CMV-and-HLA carriers, including in an independent cohort. CMV-specific TCR beta clonotypes restricted by HLA-C dominated the ex vivo response.

A few counts support this clonotype. The antigen is unknown. MiXCR was run by TCRdb on the reads, yielding one entry per CDR3 protein. The sample records 150,000 to 200,000 distinct CDR3 sequences, 17% being singletons. The V call is TRBV28, the J call TRBJ1-3; TRBD1 might be the D (6 bases). Sequences were obtained from CD8+ T cells from PBMCs. The sequence was obtained from a human donor in good health (CMV status not recorded). Some clones in this sample may be carry-over from other donors' samples. The chain's CDR3 is CASSLLQGSAGNTIYF. The CDR3 DNA follows: TGTGCCAGCAGTCTTCTACAGGGTTCGGCTGGAAACACCATATATTTT. Full variable domain (missing parts from reference TRBV28 and TRBJ1-3): DVKVTQSSRYLVKRTGEKVFLECVQDMDHENMFWYRQDPGLGLRLIYFSYDVKMKEKGDIPEGYSVSREKKERFSLILESASTNQTSMYLCASSLLQGSAGNTIYFGEGSWLTVV.